What follows are 25 T cell receptor beta chains derived from one specimen sequenced in a study of cytomegalovirus exposure and HLA in healthy donors (dated by TCRdb to between 2016 and 2019). Receptors were amplified or captured by the immunoSEQ multiplex PCR assay. The multiplex PCR relied on a mix of 60 forward primers for TCR Vbeta segments and 13 reverse primers for TCR Jbeta segments. TCRdb carries this immuneACCESS record with in-frame sequences only. Its versions omit some clonotypes, under half of them owing to an unresolved V gene in the studies checked, with the rest unexplained. For this sample the table gives around 140,000 clones, of which approximately 70% were detected only once. Jointly, the top ten make up about 2% of the sample. Sequenced material: PBMCs. The receptors here all came from a woman in her sixties or seventies in good health and CMV-seropositive.

The chain recombines TRBV28 with TRBJ1-2; a possible D gene is TRBD1 (6 bases). Germline CDR1 and CDR2: MDHEN and SYDVKM. V was clipped by 6 bases and J by 0 bases, with 14 bases between them. This CDR3 contains 15 residues. The CDR3 region has the DNA TGTGCCAGCAGCCTAGGGCAGGGGACTAACTATGGCTACACCTTC. Protein: CASSLGQGTNYGYTF.

The rearrangement links TRBV5-1 to TRBJ2-7, with 9 bases aligning to TRBD1. With 4 bases clipped from V and 7 bases from J, the junction kept 12 bases outside the gene matches. Germline CDR1 reads SGHRS; CDR2 reads YFSETQ. This CDR3 region has 15 residues. CDR3 in amino acids: CASSPRTGEGGEQYF. DNA for the CDR3: TGCGCCAGCAGCCCAAGGACAGGGGAGGGAGGTGAGCAGTACTTC.

A few counts support this clone. The chain employs TRBV25-1 and TRBJ1-1, with TRBD1 matching over 10 bases. V lost 6 bases, J lost 0 bases, and 7 bases stayed unmatched. This CDR3 spans 16 amino acids. Looked up from germline, CDR1 is MGHDK and CDR2 is SYGVNS. Here the CDR3 reads CASRDRGYRMNTEAFF. CDR3 sequence (DNA): TGTGCCAGCAGGGACAGGGGGTATCGGATGAACACTGAAGCTTTCTTT.

This chain links TRBV5-1 with TRBJ1-2; 10 nucleotides agree with TRBD1. The J segment lost 0 bases and the V segment lost 4 bases, leaving 9 bases of the junction unmatched. Germline V CDR1 and CDR2: SGHRS, YFSETQ. The CDR3 length is 17 residues. The CDR3 nucleotides are TGCGCCAGCAGCCCGGGACAGGGGTCCCCAACTAACTATGGCTACACCTTC. Translating it yields CASSPGQGSPTNYGYTF.

The rearrangement joins TRBV27 to TRBJ1-2, with TRBD1 matching 7 bases. V shed 4 bases and J 4 bases; nucleotides not matched to a gene: 12. The CDR3 is 16 amino acids. Germline values: CDR1 MNHEY, CDR2 SMNVEV (reference sequence). This chain's CDR3 is CASSSTRDSRTYGYTF. CDR3 DNA sequence: TGTGCCAGCAGTTCAACCCGGGACAGCCGAACCTATGGCTACACCTTC.

The rearrangement uses TRBV14 and TRBJ2-1; 13 bases match TRBD2. The CDR3 contains 16 residues. The germline CDR1 and CDR2 sequences are SGHDN and FVKESK. J was trimmed by 7 bases and V by 3 bases; bases with no gene match: 6. CDR3: CASSHLLAGGQNEQFF. CDR3 bases: TGTGCCAGCAGCCACTTACTAGCGGGAGGGCAAAATGAGCAGTTCTTC.

The J gene is TRBJ1-2, the V gene TRBV7-9, with 9 nucleotides matching TRBD1. This CDR3 region has 16 residues. V lost 6 bases, J lost 8 bases, and 16 bases stayed unmatched. Germline CDR1 reads SEHNR; CDR2 reads FQNEAQ (reference sequence). CDR3 in amino acids: CASSSLELGQGKGYTF. DNA for the CDR3: TGTGCCAGCAGTTCCCTCGAGCTGGGACAGGGAAAGGGCTACACCTTC. Full variable domain (outside the CDR3, taken from reference TRBV7-9 and TRBJ1-2): DTGVSQNPRHKITKRGQNVTFRCDPISEHNRLYWYRQTLGQGPEFLTYFQNEAQLEKSRLLSDRFSAERPKGSFSTLEIQRTEQGDSAMYLCASSSLELGQGKGYTFGSGTRLTVV.

The rearrangement joins TRBV27 to TRBJ2-7; 14 bases are shared with TRBD2. There are 17 residues in the CDR3. J was trimmed by 4 bases and V by 3 bases; bases with no gene match: 8. Germline V lookup: CDR1 MNHEY, CDR2 SMNVEV (reference sequence). CDR3 coding DNA: TGTGCCAGCAGTTTTGGACTAGCGGGAGGTAATATGTACGAGCAGTACTTC. Its protein is CASSFGLAGGNMYEQYF.

The J gene is TRBJ1-1, the V gene TRBV23-1; TRBD1 matches at 8 bases. TRBV23-1 counts as an open reading frame of uncertain function. The CDR3 has 19 amino acids. V was clipped by 0 bases and J by 6 bases; unmatched bases: 18. The CDR3 DNA is TGCGCCAGCAGTCAATCCAACGCGCTCCAGGGGGCGGGACAATCTGAAGCTTTCTTT. As protein: CASSQSNALQGAGQSEAFF.

The chain carries TRBV4-1 and TRBJ2-2; TRBD2 agrees at 10 bases. V lost 4 bases and J lost 4; bases outside the gene matches: 3. The CDR3 extends over 15 amino acids. CDR1 and CDR2 from the germline V gene are MGHRA and YSYEKL. The CDR3 DNA follows: TGCGCCAGCAGCCCGCGGACTAGCGGCACCGGGGAGCTGTTTTTT. This gives the protein CASSPRTSGTGELFF.

The V call is TRBV28, the J call TRBJ1-2, with TRBD1 as a possible D gene (6 bases). CDR1 and CDR2 (germline): MDHEN, SYDVKM. The length of the CDR3 is 14 residues. Trimming cost V 3 bases and J 7 bases, with 15 bases left between them. In DNA, the CDR3 is TGTGCCAGCAGTTTCCGAGGGGGATTTGGTGGCTACACCTTC. This translates into CASSFRGGFGGYTF.

This chain uses TRBV28 with TRBJ2-7; D is undetermined. The CDR3 covers 12 residues. Looked up from germline, CDR1 is MDHEN and CDR2 is SYDVKM. V lost 2 bases and J 3 bases, leaving 5 bases between the germline ends. DNA for the CDR3: TGTGCCAGCAGTTTACTAAGCTACGAGCAGTACTTC. It encodes CASSLLSYEQYF.

The rearrangement links TRBV11-1 to TRBJ1-1; D gene ambiguous. The ends were cut back, 2 bases at V and 8 bases at J, with 15 bases in the middle. This CDR3 contains 14 residues. Germline loops: CDR1 SGHAT, CDR2 FQDESV (reference sequence). The CDR3 DNA follows: TGTGCCAGCAGCTTAATGGCCCTTTCGAACGAAGCTTTCTTT. Residues: CASSLMALSNEAFF.

The V and J genes are TRBV29-1 and TRBJ2-1; the D gene is possibly TRBD2 (6 bases). V was trimmed by 5 bases and J by 9 bases, leaving 20 bases between them. The CDR3 totals 14 residues. Per germline, CDR1 SQVTM and CDR2 ANQGSEA. The CDR3 protein is CSVSGKGGWSEQFF. The DNA for the CDR3 is TGCAGCGTTTCAGGAAAGGGAGGATGGAGTGAGCAGTTCTTC.

This chain connects TRBV25-1 to TRBJ2-1, with 8 bases identical to TRBD1. Germline CDR1 MGHDK, CDR2 SYGVNS. The V and J ends lost 3 bases and 4 bases, in that order; junction bases with no gene match: 2. This CDR3 region has 14 residues. CDR3 sequence (DNA): TGTGCCAGCAGTGATGGGGACAGGTACAATGAGCAGTTCTTC. This sequence encodes CASSDGDRYNEQFF.

In regard to this clone: At one of its ends the junction is not consistent with the germline gene, which may arise from a read error. V usage is TRBV7-8 and J usage is TRBJ1-5; no reliable D call. Germline V CDR1 and CDR2: SGHVS, FQNEAQ. This CDR3 is 15 amino acids long. The CDR3 DNA reads TGTGCCAGCAGCTTAGATTGGTCAGGCAATCGGCCCCAGCATTTT. Translated, it gives CASSLDWSGNRPQHF.

V gene TRBV19 combines with J gene TRBJ2-3; D uncertain. From germline, CDR1 is LNHDA and CDR2 SQIVND (reference sequence). The CDR3 is made up of 14 amino acids. V was shortened by 5 bases and J by 3 bases, with 12 bases between the two germline ends. CDR3 residues: CASSSRLRTDTQYF. Here the CDR3 DNA reads TGTGCCAGTAGTTCGCGGTTACGGACAGATACGCAGTATTTT.

This chain links TRBV5-6 with TRBJ2-3; 12 bases are shared with TRBD2. The CDR3 consists of 14 residues. The V gene end was trimmed by 5 bases and the J gene end by 5 bases; junction bases not matched to a gene: 3. Germline V CDR1 and CDR2: SGHDT, YYEEEE. Here the CDR3 reads CASRSSGRVDTQYF. In nucleotides, the CDR3 is TGTGCCAGCAGATCTAGCGGGAGGGTAGATACGCAGTATTTT. The whole variable domain, remainder taken from reference TRBV5-6 and TRBJ2-3, is DAGVTQSPTHLIKTRGQQVTLRCSPKSGHDTVSWYQQALGQGPQFIFQYYEEEERQRGNFPDRFSGHQFPNYSSELNVNALLLGDSALYLCASRSSGRVDTQYFGPGTRLTVL.

The chain combines TRBV5-4 with TRBJ2-7; 10 bases are a match to TRBD2. Germline V lookup: CDR1 SGHNT, CDR2 YYREEE (reference sequence). CDR3 length: 14 residues. V dropped 4 bases and J dropped 5; count of bases not matched to a gene: 6. This CDR3 is CASSPSGRVDEQYF. The CDR3 DNA reads as TGTGCCAGCAGCCCTAGCGGGAGAGTTGACGAGCAGTACTTC.

The chain recombines TRBV30 with TRBJ1-4, with a tentative D call TRBD1 (5 bases). Germline CDR1 and CDR2: GTSNPN and SVGIG (reference sequence). Trimming left V 8 bases short and J 8 bases short, with 12 bases between. CDR3 size: 11 residues. The CDR3 spells CAGGGGEKLFF. CDR3 sequence (DNA): TGTGCCGGGGGTGGTGGCGAAAAACTGTTTTTT.

DNA of the CDR3: TGTGCTAGTGGTTCAGGGGTTCAGCCCCAGCATTTT. Its translation: CASGSGVQPQHF. V and J are TRBV12-5 and TRBJ1-5; D is possibly TRBD1 (6 bases). CDR1 is LGHNT and CDR2 is FRNRAP in the germline V gene. V lost 4 bases and J lost 6, with 7 bases in between. This CDR3 is 12 amino acids long. The full variable domain, in which reference TRBV12-5 and TRBJ1-5 provide the parts outside the CDR3, is DARVTQTPRHKVTEMGQEVTMRCQPILGHNTVFWYRQTMMQGLELLAYFRNRAPLDDSGMPKDRFSAEMPDATLATLKIQPSEPRDSAVYFCASGSGVQPQHFGDGTRLSIL.

The rearrangement uses TRBV14 and TRBJ2-1; 11 bases align to TRBD2. The germline gives CDR1 SGHDN, CDR2 FVKESK. J gave up 2 bases and V 6 bases, and 6 bases lay outside the gene matches. The CDR3 sequence is 16 residues long. CDR3 nucleotides: TGTGCCAGCAGTCAGCTAGCGGGGGGCACCTACAATGAGCAGTTCTTC. Residues: CASSQLAGGTYNEQFF.

Only a few counts were recorded for this clone. The CDR3 nucleotides are TGCGCCAGCAGCTTGTTCCCCCCGGGAGAGAACACCGGGGAGCTGTTTTTT. It codes for CASSLFPPGENTGELFF. The gene calls are TRBV5-1 and TRBJ2-2, with a weak D call TRBD2 (6 bases). The CDR3 contains 17 residues. CDR1 is SGHRS and CDR2 is YFSETQ in the germline V gene. Trimming pared 1 base from V and 1 base from J, leaving 14 bases between.

V and J are TRBV27 and TRBJ1-1; D ambiguous. Per the germline V gene, CDR1 is MNHEY and CDR2 is SMNVEV (reference sequence). This CDR3 contains 14 residues. V lost 5 bases to trimming and J lost 1 base, with 11 bases between them. The CDR3 sequence is CASSPLITNTEAFF. DNA for the CDR3: TGTGCCAGCAGTCCCCTAATTACGAACACTGAAGCTTTCTTT.

This clone has just a few counts. CDR3 DNA: TGTGCCAGCAGCTTAGAAACCATTGGGGCGATGTGGACTGAAGCTTTCTTT. Its translation is CASSLETIGAMWTEAFF. V is TRBV7-9 and J is TRBJ1-1; the D gene is possibly TRBD1 (5 bases). V shed 1 base and J shed 5 bases, with 20 bases lying between them. The germline gives CDR1 SEHNR, CDR2 FQNEAQ (reference sequence). The CDR3 sequence is 17 residues long.